Each of the 19 T cell receptor beta chains below was sequenced from the same sample in a study of cytomegalovirus exposure and HLA in healthy donors. The PCR employed 60 Vbeta primers together with 13 Jbeta primers. Clones were sequenced by immunoSEQ multiplex PCR, and TCRdb holds only the in-frame ones, with some missing. The table lists about 130,000 clones, 75% to 90% of them singletons. Sequenced: PBMCs. The receptors were sampled from a woman aged 25 to 39 in good health and CMV-seropositive.

This chain uses TRBV6-5 with TRBJ2-7; TRBD2 matches at 11 bases. After removal of 0 bases from V and 6 bases from J, the junction contained 4 bases not matched to a gene. The CDR3 is 15 amino acids. Germline V gene sequence: CDR1 MNHEY, CDR2 SVGAGI. The CDR3 loop reads CASSYSPLAGGEQYF. CDR3 sequence (DNA): TGTGCCAGCAGTTACTCGCCCCTAGCGGGAGGCGAGCAGTACTTC.

The V and J genes are TRBV5-1 and TRBJ2-7; D is ambiguous. There are 12 residues in the CDR3. CDR1 is SGHRS and CDR2 is YFSETQ in the germline V gene. Trimming pared 4 bases from V and 2 bases from J, leaving 7 bases between. The CDR3 reads CASSDSTYEQYF. The CDR3 nucleotides read TGCGCCAGCAGCGACTCGACCTACGAGCAGTACTTC.

The V gene is TRBV30, the J gene TRBJ1-1, with D uncertain. Trimming shortened V by 1 base and J by 7 bases, and 16 bases separated the two germline ends. CDR3 length: 14 residues. Germline values: CDR1 GTSNPN, CDR2 SVGIG (reference sequence). CDR3: CAWSDPRRGDEAFF. The CDR3 region has the DNA TGTGCCTGGAGTGATCCGCGCCGGGGTGATGAAGCTTTCTTT.

V and J are TRBV6-1 and TRBJ1-1; 7 bases fit TRBD1. CDR1 is MNHNS and CDR2 is SASEGT in the germline V gene. V shed 2 bases, J shed 5 bases, and the junction held 8 bases outside the gene matches. The CDR3 totals 15 residues. The CDR3: CASSETPGGTTEAFF. The DNA for the CDR3 is TGTGCCAGCAGTGAAACCCCAGGGGGAACGACTGAAGCTTTCTTT.

The rearrangement links TRBV7-2 to TRBJ2-7, with a tentative D call TRBD2 (6 bases). Trimming cost V 1 base and J 0 bases, with 10 bases left between them. The CDR3 covers 15 residues. Germline V gene data show CDR1 as SGHTA and CDR2 as FQGNSA. As DNA, the CDR3 is TGTGCCAGCAGCTTAGACGGGGGTAGCTCCTACGAGCAGTACTTC. It yields the protein CASSLDGGSSYEQYF.

This chain joins TRBV6-5 and TRBJ1-6, with 7 bases matching TRBD1. The CDR3 has 14 residues. V was pared by 7 bases and J by 10 bases, with 10 bases of the junction left unmatched. The germline CDR1 and CDR2 sequences are MNHEY and SVGAGI. The CDR3 nucleotides read TGTGCCAGCAAGGCCGGGACAGTTACATCACCCCTCCACTTT. Amino acids: CASKAGTVTSPLHF.

This clone has just one count. The chain recombines TRBV7-9 with TRBJ1-4, with a tentative D call TRBD1 (6 bases). The length of the CDR3 is 16 residues. Looked up from germline, CDR1 is SEHNR and CDR2 is FQNEAQ (reference sequence). V gave up 3 bases and J gave up 0 bases, with 11 bases separating them. Here the CDR3 DNA reads TGTGCCAGCAGCTTCTACCGGACAGCAACTAATGAAAAACTGTTTTTT. Translation: CASSFYRTATNEKLFF. Full variable domain (outside the CDR3, taken from reference TRBV7-9 and TRBJ1-4): DTGVSQNPRHKITKRGQNVTFRCDPISEHNRLYWYRQTLGQGPEFLTYFQNEAQLEKSRLLSDRFSAERPKGSFSTLEIQRTEQGDSAMYLCASSFYRTATNEKLFFGSGTQLSVL.

The chain uses TRBV30 and TRBJ2-5; 7 bases map to TRBD2. Germline CDR1 GTSNPN, CDR2 SVGIG (reference sequence). V shed 2 bases and J 6 bases; nucleotides not matched to a gene: 9. The CDR3 has 14 residues. CDR3 DNA sequence: TGTGCCTGGAGTCTAAGAGCGGGGTTAAAGACCCAGTACTTC. Protein product: CAWSLRAGLKTQYF.

The gene calls are TRBV6-5 and TRBJ2-7; D gene ambiguous. Trimming took off 0 bases at V and 1 base at J, with 10 bases between the two ends. Germline loops: CDR1 MNHEY, CDR2 SVGAGI. The CDR3 runs 15 residues. The CDR3 protein is CASSYSVRESYEQYF. The CDR3 nucleotides are TGTGCCAGCAGTTACTCGGTACGAGAGTCCTACGAGCAGTACTTC.

The chain recombines TRBV7-3 with TRBJ2-3, with 11 bases aligning to TRBD2. The CDR3 consists of 18 residues. Germline V gene lookup returns CDR1 SGHTA and CDR2 FQGTGA. Trimming removed 1 base from V and 1 base from J; junction bases left unmatched: 7. CDR3 nucleotides: TGTGCCAGCAGCTTAAGGGCCCCACTAGCGGGGGGCACAGATACGCAGTATTTT. This gives the protein CASSLRAPLAGGTDTQYF.

The chain couples TRBV5-5 to TRBJ1-2; a possible D gene is TRBD1 (6 bases). V lost 0 bases and J 3 bases, leaving 12 bases between the germline ends. This CDR3 is built from 15 residues. Germline CDR1 SGHKS, CDR2 YYEKEE (reference sequence). The CDR3 bases are TGTGCCAGCAGCTTGGCCCAGGGGAGCTACTATGGCTACACCTTC. It is translated as CASSLAQGSYYGYTF.

CDR3 coding DNA: TGTGCCAGCAGTCTGGACACTTCCACCTACGAGCAGTACTTC. Amino acids: CASSLDTSTYEQYF. The rearrangement uses TRBV6-5 and TRBJ2-7; TRBD1 is a possible D gene (5 bases). CDR3 length: 14 residues. Looked up from germline, CDR1 is MNHEY and CDR2 is SVGAGI. Trimming cost V 5 bases and J 2 bases, with 13 bases left between them.

This clone came up a few times. The chain joins TRBV6-1 to TRBJ1-2; the D gene is possibly TRBD1 (5 bases). Germline V CDR1 and CDR2: MNHNS, SASEGT. Between the trimmed V and J ends, which lost 1 base and 4 bases, there was a span of 10 bases. The CDR3 runs 14 residues. The CDR3 region has the DNA TGTGCCAGCAGTGAAGATAGGGGCTTCTATGGCTACACCTTC. It yields the protein CASSEDRGFYGYTF.

The chain has TRBV4-1 and TRBJ2-7, with 7 bases aligning to TRBD1. V trimming: 5 bases; J trimming: 3 bases; junction bases outside the gene matches: 1. The CDR3 extends over 12 amino acids. The germline V gene has CDR1 MGHRA and CDR2 YSYEKL. CDR3 protein: CASSGQDYEQYF. CDR3 nucleotides: TGCGCCAGCAGCGGACAGGACTACGAGCAGTACTTC.

The rearrangement joins TRBV28 to TRBJ2-3; TRBD1 agrees at 9 bases. Germline values: CDR1 MDHEN, CDR2 SYDVKM. The CDR3 loop spans 14 amino acids. V trimming: 3 bases; J trimming: 5 bases; junction bases outside the gene matches: 3. DNA for the CDR3: TGTGCCAGCAGTTTGGGACAGGGAGGAGATACGCAGTATTTT. Translating gives CASSLGQGGDTQYF.

V is TRBV30 and J is TRBJ1-2; 8 nucleotides line up with TRBD1. J gave up 7 bases and V 3 bases, and 4 bases lay outside the gene matches. Germline CDR1 reads GTSNPN; CDR2 reads SVGIG (reference sequence). The CDR3 loop spans 12 amino acids. CDR3 in amino acids: CAWRRTGGGYTF. The CDR3 coding sequence is TGTGCCTGGAGAAGAACAGGGGGTGGCTACACCTTC.

In DNA form, the CDR3 reads TGTGCCAGCAGACAGGACAGCCGGGGAAAAACTGAAGCTTTCTTT. Encoded protein: CASRQDSRGKTEAFF. J is TRBJ1-1 and V is TRBV6-6; tentative D call: TRBD1 (6 bases). This CDR3 is built from 15 residues. Germline-derived CDR1 and CDR2 are MNHNY and SVGAGI (reference sequence). Trimming pared 6 bases from V and 5 bases from J, leaving 19 bases between.

The chain combines TRBV15 with TRBJ2-1; D remains unclear. The germline CDR1 and CDR2 sequences are LNHNV and YYDKDF (reference sequence). The V and J ends lost 2 bases and 7 bases respectively, with 3 bases between them. The CDR3 covers 11 residues. Written as DNA, the CDR3 is TGTGCCACCAGCAGAACAAATGAGCAGTTCTTC. This codes for CATSRTNEQFF.

The CDR3 DNA reads as TGTGCCAGCAGTGACCAGCGGAAGGATGAGCAGTTCTTC. Its translation: CASSDQRKDEQFF. The rearrangement links TRBV6-4 to TRBJ2-1, with a possible D match to TRBD2 (5 bases). Germline V gene data show CDR1 as MRHNA and CDR2 as SNTAGT. The V and J ends lost 2 bases and 8 bases respectively, with 10 bases between them. The CDR3 loop spans 13 amino acids.